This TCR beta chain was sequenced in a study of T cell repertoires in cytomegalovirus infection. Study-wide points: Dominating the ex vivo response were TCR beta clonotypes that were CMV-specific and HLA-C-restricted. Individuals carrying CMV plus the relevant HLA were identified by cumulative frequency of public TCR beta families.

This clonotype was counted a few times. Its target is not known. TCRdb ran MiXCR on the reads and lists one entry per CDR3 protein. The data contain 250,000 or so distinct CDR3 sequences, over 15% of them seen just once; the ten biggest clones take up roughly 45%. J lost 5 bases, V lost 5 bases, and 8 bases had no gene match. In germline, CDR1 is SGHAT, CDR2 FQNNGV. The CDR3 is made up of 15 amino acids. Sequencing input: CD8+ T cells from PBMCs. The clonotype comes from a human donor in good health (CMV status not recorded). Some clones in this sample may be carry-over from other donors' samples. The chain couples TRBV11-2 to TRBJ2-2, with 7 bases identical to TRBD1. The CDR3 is CASSTGTVATGELFF. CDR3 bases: TGTGCCAGCAGCACCGGGACAGTAGCTACCGGGGAGCTGTTTTTT.